This T cell receptor beta chain was found in a study of blood T cells in healthy people across ages. This clonotype occurred many times. Its antigen is unknown. Each donor supplied roughly 9.1 milliliters of peripheral blood. V was shortened by 3 bases and J by 6 bases, with 21 bases between the two germline ends. This CDR3 is 17 amino acids long. From germline, CDR1 is LNHNV and CDR2 YYDKDF (reference sequence). Study results and caveats: With age, beta diversity per million T cells declined roughly linearly, significantly by roughly 40.

Primers used in a second PCR of about 6 to 11 cycles were a sample-barcoded 5' primer and a J-beta primer mix. TCRdb independently ran MiXCR on the 5' RACE reads; one entry per CDR3 protein. The sample shows roughly 640,000 distinct CDR3 sequences, about 30% of them seen only once. This chain joins TRBV15 and TRBJ2-1, with D uncertain. The clonotype originates from a woman aged 80 or over in good health. The sequencing sample was made of blood. CDR3 residues: CATSRSLTPSLGNEQFF. The CDR3 nucleotides read TGTGCCACCAGCAGGTCCCTAACCCCATCTTTGGGCAATGAGCAGTTCTTC.